This T cell receptor beta chain was observed in a study of blood T cells in healthy people across ages (dated by TCRdb to the mid-2010s). Concerning the study at large: In model experiments, roughly one uniquely barcoded TCR beta cDNA molecule per two T cells was captured by template switching. Age-related changes in TCR beta repertoire diversity were measured in the study by deep sequencing normalized with unique cDNA molecular identifiers. The donors were divided into four age groups: young (average roughly 15 years), middle-aged (approximately 39), aged (approximately 62) and long-lived (roughly 88). To avoid experimental bias, donors of different ages were spread randomly across the sequencing lanes. Two additional independent replicas of 1 million unique cDNA reads from the same blood draw were analyzed for two donors (one aged 18 to 29 and one aged 80 or older). Summary of the overall study and its limitations: Observed TCR beta diversity correlated strongly with the percentage of naive T cells measured by flow cytometry. Compared with the aged group, more naive CD4+ T cells, fewer expanded clones and increased TCR diversity were shown by the long-lived group, suggesting age selection. Total diversity estimates from one million sequenced T cells were considered lower bounds and underestimates. As age increased, observed TCR beta diversity per million T cells dropped in a roughly linear way, and a significant reduction was already evident by age approximately 40. Bulk unsorted PBMC profiling prevented conclusive comparison of naive and antigen-experienced compartments. Because donor CMV infection status was unknown, age-related changes in expanded clonotypes were potentially confounded.

In this sample, this clonotype turned up many times. Its cognate antigen has yet to be identified. No quality values exist for individual bases; no much larger clone is one base distant. As encoded in the germline V gene, CDR1 is SGHVS while CDR2 is FNYEAQ. V is cut back by 6 bases and J by 4 bases, with 8 bases in the junction unmatched. Spanning cysteine to phenylalanine, the CDR3 consists of 14 amino acids. Only the CDR3 DNA stays, 42 bases, in frame from base 1. Systemically healthy Caucasian individuals from Russia, 35 to 50 in total and aged roughly 6 to 90 years, were included as donors. Each donor gave about 11 milliliters of peripheral blood, drawn into EDTA-treated Vacutainer tubes. Ficoll-Paque density-gradient centrifugation was used to isolate PBMCs, with at least 6.5 million per sample. Trizol reagent was used to extract total RNA from the PBMCs, yielding at least 6 micrograms per sample. Naive CD45RAhigh/CD27high T cell percentages were measured by flow cytometry on a PBMC aliquot from every donor.

Library creation used 5' RACE. TCRdb shows the sequencer as Illumina HiSeq 2500. The second PCR ran for about 6 to 11 cycles and used a J-beta primer mix along with a sample-barcoded 5' primer. Each TCR beta cDNA molecule received a unique molecular identifier from a template-switch 5' adaptor carrying 12 random nucleotides. At least 2.5 million CDR3-containing paired-end reads were obtained from each sample. The Mint cDNA synthesis kit, primed by a TRBC-specific oligonucleotide, was used to synthesize first-strand cDNA from all RNA. After uracil-DNA glycosylase treatment, a first 18-cycle PCR used universal primers M1SS and BC2_uni_R on all cDNA. Per the source publication's procedure: Normalization of each sample was performed by random selection of 1 million high-quality reads, each carrying a distinct molecular identifier. Reads sharing molecular identifiers were discarded rather than binned into consensus sequences. CDR3 identification, clonotype clustering and error correction used MiTCR with a Q25 quality threshold and the strictest error-elimination algorithm. A nonparametric unseen species model using Euler transformation provided a lower-bound estimate of total TCR beta diversity. TCRdb cleaned the public reads at Q25 with fastp, built clones with MiXCR and kept in-frame beta chains. Each CDR3 protein gets just one entry, which takes the most common genes and DNA from the rows behind it. TCRdb, not the original authors, processed these V and J calls. The sample contains approximately 1.5 million distinct CDR3 sequences, about 45% of them found a single time. Jointly, the top ten make up just over 4% of the sample.

The sequence joins TRBV7-6 to TRBJ1-1, with 7 central nucleotides matching TRBD1. Material: blood. This receptor was identified in a woman aged 18-35 years in good health. The DNA is as follows: TGTGCCAGCAGTGCCCTCAGGGACAGCACTGAAGCTTTCTTT. The encoded protein is CASSALRDSTEAFF.